Each of the 27 T cell receptor beta chains below was sequenced from the same sample in a study of blood T cell repertoires in COVID-19. Clones were read by immunoSEQ multiplex PCR, and TCRdb kept only the in-frame ones, dropping some. The profile covers 110,000 to 150,000 clones, with around 81% appearing a single time and approximately 5% taken by the ten largest. Sequencing input: peripheral blood. All receptors come from a woman aged 45-60 years with acute or convalescent COVID-19.

The table lists this clone with many counts. This sequence joins TRBV19 and TRBJ1-5, with D unclear. From germline, CDR1 is LNHDA and CDR2 SQIVND (reference sequence). V dropped 3 bases and J dropped 5 bases, with 11 bases sitting between them. CDR3 length equals 14 residues. CDR3 sequence (DNA): TGTGCCAGTAGTATCTACCTAATGGATCAGCCCCAGCATTTT. Translation: CASSIYLMDQPQHF.

This chain uses TRBV10-2 with TRBJ1-1; 7 bases map to TRBD1. Germline assignment: CDR1 WSHSY and CDR2 SAAADI. This CDR3 has 14 amino acids. With V trimmed by 5 bases and J by 0 bases, 3 bases remained unmatched. The CDR3 sequence: CASSPTGLNTEAFF. CDR3 nucleotide sequence: TGCGCCAGCAGTCCGACAGGGCTGAACACTGAAGCTTTCTTT.

This chain joins TRBV19 and TRBJ2-1; possible D gene TRBD2, 6 bases. Per germline, CDR1 LNHDA and CDR2 SQIVND (reference sequence). This CDR3 is 16 amino acids long. V lost 4 bases to trimming and J lost 1 base, with 14 bases between them. The DNA of the CDR3 is TGTGCCAGTAGTAGGGTTAAGGGGAGGTCCTACAATGAGCAGTTCTTC. As protein: CASSRVKGRSYNEQFF.

This clone was counted many times. The chain links TRBV3-1 (or the pseudogene TRBV3-2) to TRBJ1-5; 9 bases map to TRBD1. After removal of 1 base from V and 0 bases from J, the junction contained 1 base not matched to a gene. Germline V gene lookup returns CDR1 LGHDT and CDR2 YNNKEL (reference sequence). The CDR3 is 16 residues long. CDR3: CASSQGTGASNQPQHF. The CDR3 DNA reads TGTGCCAGCAGCCAAGGGACAGGGGCTAGCAATCAGCCCCAGCATTTT.

The CDR3 DNA is TGCAGCGTTGACACCGCAGGACAGGGCCGGGAGCAGTACTTC. Its protein product is CSVDTAGQGREQYF. The gene calls are TRBV29-1 and TRBJ2-7; 8 bases fit TRBD1. Germline assignment: CDR1 SQVTM and CDR2 ANQGSEA. The CDR3 consists of 14 residues. Trimming cost V 3 bases and J 7 bases; bases outside gene matches: 11.

This sequence joins TRBV3-1 (or the pseudogene TRBV3-2) and TRBJ2-7; a possible D gene is TRBD2 (6 bases). The CDR3 length is 15 residues. V lost 6 bases to trimming and J lost 1 base, with 16 bases between them. CDR1 is LGHDT, CDR2 YNNKEL, per germline (reference sequence). CDR3 in DNA: TGTGCCAGCAGGGGGGGTATGTGGGGATCCTACGAGCAGTACTTC. Amino acid sequence: CASRGGMWGSYEQYF.

V and J are TRBV18 and TRBJ2-6; TRBD1 aligns across 7 bases. J was trimmed by 0 bases and V by 6 bases; bases with no gene match: 11. CDR1 is KGHSH and CDR2 is LQKENI in the germline V gene. The CDR3 totals 18 residues. CDR3 coding DNA: TGTGCCAGCTCCCCCATGTACAGGGGTAGCTCTGGGGCCAACGTCCTGACTTTC. Amino acids: CASSPMYRGSSGANVLTF.

The rearrangement links TRBV2 to TRBJ1-4; TRBD1 agrees at 11 bases. Germline CDR1 reads SNHLY; CDR2 reads FYNNEI. CDR3 length: 16 residues. V shed 6 bases and J 5 bases; nucleotides not matched to a gene: 8. The CDR3 region is CASRRTGGGLNEKLFF. The CDR3 DNA reads as TGTGCCAGCAGGAGGACAGGGGGCGGGCTGAATGAAAAACTGTTTTTT.

The V call is TRBV18, the J call TRBJ1-1, with D possibly matching TRBD1 (5 bases). Looked up from germline, CDR1 is KGHSH and CDR2 is LQKENI. The CDR3 covers 14 residues. Trimming left V 3 bases short and J 1 base short, with 9 bases between. CDR3 amino acids: CASSPQTANTEAFF. The DNA for the CDR3 is TGTGCCAGCTCACCCCAGACAGCGAACACTGAAGCTTTCTTT.

The CDR3 DNA sequence: TGCGCCAGCAGACACAGGGATCCGGATGGCTACACCTTC. Protein product: CASRHRDPDGYTF. The chain couples TRBV5-1 to TRBJ1-2; D might be TRBD1 (6 bases). CDR3 length: 13 amino acids. Germline loops: CDR1 SGHRS, CDR2 YFSETQ. V lost 5 bases and J lost 6, with 14 bases in between.

This sequence joins TRBV7-2 and TRBJ1-5; 7 bases align to TRBD1. The CDR3 loop spans 16 amino acids. The germline CDR1 and CDR2 sequences are SGHTA and FQGNSA. With 5 bases clipped from V and 0 bases from J, the junction kept 7 bases outside the gene matches. The chain's CDR3 is CASSPTGVGSNQPQHF. The CDR3 region has the DNA TGTGCCAGCAGCCCCACAGGGGTGGGTAGCAATCAGCCCCAGCATTTT.

The rearrangement uses TRBV11-2 and TRBJ2-3; 11 positions match TRBD2. CDR1 SGHAT and CDR2 FQNNGV come from the germline V gene. Losses at the gene ends were 2 bases for V and 4 bases for J; bases not matched to a gene: 2. This CDR3 is built from 15 residues. The CDR3 region is CASSLFSGGADTQYF. The CDR3 DNA follows: TGTGCCAGCAGCTTATTTAGCGGGGGGGCAGATACGCAGTATTTT.

This chain links TRBV19 with TRBJ1-5; TRBD1 might be the D (6 bases). V was cut by 0 bases and J by 2 bases, with 14 bases left in between. This CDR3 spans 17 amino acids. Germline V gene sequence: CDR1 LNHDA, CDR2 SQIVND (reference sequence). The CDR3 loop reads CASSIERGGFGNQPQHF. CDR3 nucleotide sequence: TGTGCCAGTAGTATAGAGAGGGGGGGTTTCGGCAATCAGCCCCAGCATTTT.

The chain couples TRBV5-8 to TRBJ2-1, with 13 bases lining up with TRBD2. The V gene end was trimmed by 4 bases and the J gene end by 5 bases; junction bases not matched to a gene: 3. The CDR3 sequence is 15 residues long. Germline V gene sequence: CDR1 SGHTS, CDR2 YDEGEE. The CDR3 protein is CASSLGTSGNNEQFF. Here the CDR3 DNA reads TGTGCCAGCAGCCTCGGGACTAGCGGGAACAATGAGCAGTTCTTC.

This clone occurred once. A junction boundary mismatches the germline segment, possibly from a read error. This chain uses TRBV5-1 with TRBJ1-2; D remains ambiguous. The CDR3 spans 13 residues. The germline V gene encodes CDR1 SGHRS and CDR2 YFSETQ. CDR3 region: CASRLDGYYGYTF. The CDR3 nucleotides are TGCGCCAGCAGGTTGGACGGGTACTATGGCTACACCTTC.

This clone was seen a handful of times. The genes are TRBV7-2 and TRBJ2-5; 9 bases map to TRBD1. The V gene's germline CDR1 is SGHTA and CDR2 FQGNSA. The CDR3 has 13 amino acids. V was pared by 4 bases and J by 3 bases, with 0 bases of the junction left unmatched. The chain's CDR3 is CASSWDREETQYF. The CDR3 bases are TGTGCCAGCAGCTGGGACAGGGAAGAGACCCAGTACTTC.

The genes are TRBV24-1 and TRBJ1-3; the D is unclear. Trimming stripped 9 bases from V and 2 bases from J, with 7 bases between. The CDR3 loop spans 12 amino acids. Germline CDR1 is KGHDR and CDR2 is SFDVKD. Here the CDR3 reads CATEGTGNTIYF. The CDR3 bases are TGTGCCACCGAGGGAACTGGAAACACCATATATTTT.

On this clone: Mismatch with germline at one junction end may stem from a read error. The gene calls are TRBV6-2 or TRBV6-3 and TRBJ2-1, with 10 bases identical to TRBD1. Germline V gene sequence: CDR1 MNHEY, CDR2 SVGEGT. The CDR3 consists of 15 residues. The CDR3 nucleotides read TGTGCCAGCACTTACAGGGGGACAGGGGTCGATGAGCAGTTCTTC. Protein sequence: CASTYRGTGVDEQFF.

V and J are TRBV6-1 and TRBJ2-7; 7 bases are shared with TRBD1. Germline V gives CDR1 MNHNS, CDR2 SASEGT. The CDR3 totals 12 residues. The ends lost 7 bases at V and 6 bases at J; junction bases unmatched: 6. CDR3 DNA sequence: TGTGCCAGCAACCGACAGGGCGGCGAGCAGTACTTC. This gives the protein CASNRQGGEQYF.

This clone occurred once. Other DNA sequences of this sample code for an identical CDR3. The gene calls are TRBV4-3 and TRBJ1-4; 9 bases are shared with TRBD1. Trimming cost V 3 bases and J 5 bases; bases outside gene matches: 1. The CDR3 is 14 residues long. From germline, CDR1 is LGHNA and CDR2 YSLEER. CDR3 nucleotide sequence: TGCGCCAGCAGCCAGGGACAGGGAAATGAAAAACTGTTTTTT. This sequence encodes CASSQGQGNEKLFF.

This chain links TRBV18 with TRBJ2-5; D is undetermined. The CDR3 contains 14 residues. Trimming shortened V by 1 base and J by 3 bases, and 9 bases separated the two germline ends. Germline V CDR1 and CDR2: KGHSH, LQKENI. This chain's CDR3 is CASSPRAREETQYF. For the CDR3, the DNA is TGTGCCAGCTCACCACGGGCTCGAGAAGAGACCCAGTACTTC.

The rearrangement uses TRBV7-9 and TRBJ2-3, with a weak D call TRBD1 (6 bases). Germline-derived CDR1 and CDR2 are SEHNR and FQNEAQ (reference sequence). The CDR3 has 16 residues. Trimming cost V 1 base and J 0 bases, with 11 bases left between them. The DNA for the CDR3 is TGTGCCAGCAGCTTAGGGGACACCTCTAGCACAGATACGCAGTATTTT. Its protein is CASSLGDTSSTDTQYF.

The rearrangement uses TRBV4-2 and TRBJ1-6, with a possible D match to TRBD1 (5 bases). Germline CDR1 is LGHNA and CDR2 is YNFKEQ. V shed 2 bases and J shed 6 bases, with 11 bases lying between them. This CDR3 comprises 15 residues. The CDR3, as DNA: TGTGCCAGCAGCCAACCCCGACAGCTTAATTCACCCCTCCACTTT. This gives the protein CASSQPRQLNSPLHF.

The CDR3 DNA reads TGTGCCAGCAGTTTAACCATGACAGGGGACGAGCAGTACTTC. Amino acids: CASSLTMTGDEQYF. The rearrangement links TRBV27 to TRBJ2-7, with TRBD1 identical over 8 bases. CDR1 MNHEY and CDR2 SMNVEV come from the germline V gene (reference sequence). The CDR3 is made up of 14 amino acids. Trimming at V came to 2 bases and at J to 5 bases, leaving 5 bases not matched to a gene.

The chain employs TRBV19 and TRBJ1-2; 10 bases are shared with TRBD1. This CDR3 region has 14 residues. J was trimmed by 5 bases and V by 4 bases; bases with no gene match: 4. CDR1 LNHDA and CDR2 SQIVND come from the germline V gene (reference sequence). CDR3 DNA: TGTGCCAGTAGTACGAAGGACAGGGGGTATGGCTACACCTTC. It yields the protein CASSTKDRGYGYTF.

This chain joins TRBV11-3 and TRBJ1-6; D call uncertain. From germline, CDR1 is SGHNT and CDR2 YENEEA. V lost 3 bases and J lost 4, with 7 bases in between. This CDR3 region has 14 residues. CDR3 sequence: CASSFAPYNSPLHF. The CDR3 DNA is TGTGCCAGCAGCTTTGCGCCATATAATTCACCCCTCCACTTT.

Comment on this clone: Other DNA sequences in the sample encode the same CDR3. The genes are TRBV4-3 and TRBJ1-2; the match to TRBD1 covers 7 bases. Per germline, CDR1 LGHNA and CDR2 YSLEER. V lost 4 bases to trimming and J lost 4 bases; unmatched junction nucleotides: 6. This CDR3 is 14 amino acids long. This chain's CDR3 is CASSPSRDSYGYTF. The CDR3 nucleotides are TGCGCCAGCAGCCCCAGCCGGGACAGCTATGGCTACACCTTC.